The 20 T cell receptor beta chains below were found in one sample sequenced in a study of blood T cell repertoires in COVID-19. Assay: immunoSEQ multiplex PCR; the TCRdb copy retains only in-frame clones and omits some. The table includes over 150,000 clones, over 80% detected once. The sequenced sample consisted of peripheral blood. These receptors were obtained from an older woman with acute or convalescent COVID-19.

The CDR3 nucleotides are TGTGCCAGCAGAGCCGCAGGGGCGGTTGAAAAACTGTTTTTT. This codes for CASRAAGAVEKLFF. The genes are TRBV6-5 and TRBJ1-4; TRBD1 is a possible D gene (6 bases). This CDR3 is 14 amino acids long. With 6 bases removed from V and 7 bases from J, the gap between germline ends came to 15 bases. The germline gives CDR1 MNHEY, CDR2 SVGAGI.

The V gene is TRBV28, the J gene TRBJ2-7, with D tentatively TRBD2 (5 bases). Trimming cost V 5 bases and J 2 bases, with 16 bases left between them. This CDR3 region has 15 residues. Germline CDR1 MDHEN, CDR2 SYDVKM. In nucleotides, the CDR3 is TGTGCCAGCAGTCCCCGGGGAGCCTTTACCTACGAGCAGTACTTC. It is translated as CASSPRGAFTYEQYF.

The CDR3 reads CASSIGLADFYEQYF. The CDR3 region has the DNA TGTGCCAGTAGTATAGGGCTAGCCGATTTCTACGAGCAGTACTTC. The chain couples TRBV19 to TRBJ2-7; TRBD2 is a possible D gene (5 bases). V lost 1 base and J 3 bases, leaving 13 bases between the germline ends. The CDR3 runs 15 residues. In germline, CDR1 is LNHDA, CDR2 SQIVND (reference sequence).

The V and J genes are TRBV18 and TRBJ1-5, with 9 positions matching TRBD1. Germline V gene data show CDR1 as KGHSH and CDR2 as LQKENI. The CDR3 has 17 residues. J gave up 5 bases and V 2 bases, and 10 bases lay outside the gene matches. CDR3 amino acids: CASSPRQGQGGDQPQHF. The DNA for the CDR3 is TGTGCCAGCTCACCAAGGCAGGGACAGGGAGGAGATCAGCCCCAGCATTTT.

The gene calls are TRBV6-2 or TRBV6-3 and TRBJ2-7; D perhaps matches TRBD1 (6 bases). The V gene's germline CDR1 is MNHEY and CDR2 SVGEGT. This CDR3 is built from 14 residues. Between the trimmed V and J ends, which lost 5 bases and 3 bases, there was a span of 14 bases. CDR3 residues: CASSKDSSNYEQYF. DNA of the CDR3: TGTGCCAGCAGTAAGGACAGCTCCAACTACGAGCAGTACTTC.

The V call is TRBV2, the J call TRBJ2-7; unclear D gene. The CDR3 totals 14 residues. Germline V CDR1 and CDR2: SNHLY, FYNNEI. V was pared by 3 bases and J by 7 bases, with 16 bases between. CDR3 in DNA: TGTGCCAGCAGTGAGAAGGCAGGCCGTGGGGAGCAGTACTTC. This gives the protein CASSEKAGRGEQYF.

In regard to this clone: Mismatch with germline at one junction end may stem from a read error. The chain uses TRBV6-2 or TRBV6-3 and TRBJ2-7; 8 nucleotides line up with TRBD1. Looked up from germline, CDR1 is MNHEY and CDR2 is SVGEGT. The CDR3 has 12 residues. The CDR3 is CASSSVRGPSGF. The CDR3 bases are TGTGCCAGCAGCTCCGTCAGGGGGCCCAGTGGCTTC.

The chain combines TRBV28 with TRBJ1-2; D gene ambiguous. The CDR3 contains 15 residues. Germline CDR1 and CDR2: MDHEN and SYDVKM. Trimming removed 5 bases at V and 2 bases at J, with 15 bases between. CDR3 region: CASSPSARGNYGYTF. The CDR3 nucleotides read TGTGCCAGCAGTCCATCGGCCCGCGGGAACTATGGCTACACCTTC.

CDR3 sequence reads: CASSQRSTQGSSGGELFF. The CDR3 region has the DNA TGTGCCAGCAGCCAACGGAGCACACAGGGGTCATCCGGCGGGGAGCTGTTTTTT. V usage is TRBV7-9 and J usage is TRBJ2-2, with 7 bases lining up with TRBD1. V lost 5 bases and J lost 7; bases outside the gene matches: 19. CDR1 and CDR2 from the germline V gene are SEHNR and FQNEAQ (reference sequence). The CDR3 loop spans 18 amino acids.

This rearrangement joins TRBV5-4 to TRBJ2-3; D perhaps matches TRBD2 (6 bases). V shed 4 bases and J shed 1 base, with 13 bases lying between them. CDR3 length: 15 residues. The germline CDR1 and CDR2 sequences are SGHNT and YYREEE (reference sequence). CDR3 loop: CASSLDYQGTDTQYF. The DNA of the CDR3 is TGTGCCAGCAGCCTGGACTACCAAGGCACAGATACGCAGTATTTT.

CDR3 protein: CASAPGLGTDTQYF. The CDR3, as DNA: TGTGCCAGTGCTCCGGGACTAGGAACAGATACGCAGTATTTT. The chain uses TRBV9 and TRBJ2-3; 8 nucleotides line up with TRBD2. CDR3 length: 14 residues. Trimming cost V 8 bases and J 3 bases; bases outside gene matches: 8. Germline CDR1 reads SGDLS; CDR2 reads YYNGEE.

This clone has just a few counts. The gene calls are TRBV4-2 and TRBJ1-4; unclear D gene. Germline V gene lookup returns CDR1 LGHNA and CDR2 YNFKEQ. The CDR3 is made up of 13 amino acids. Trimming cost V 2 bases and J 8 bases, with 9 bases left between them. CDR3 region: CASSQPREEKLFF. DNA of the CDR3: TGTGCCAGCAGCCAACCCCGAGAAGAAAAACTGTTTTTT.

This chain connects TRBV19 to TRBJ2-4, with 10 bases aligning to TRBD1. The CDR3 spans 15 residues. From germline, CDR1 is LNHDA and CDR2 SQIVND (reference sequence). With V trimmed by 5 bases and J by 7 bases, 8 bases remained unmatched. The CDR3 here is CASSPWGGQGNIQYF. The CDR3 nucleotides read TGTGCCAGTAGTCCCTGGGGGGGACAGGGGAACATTCAGTACTTC.

This rearrangement joins TRBV7-9 to TRBJ2-3; 7 bases match TRBD2. The CDR3 is 17 amino acids. Germline values: CDR1 SEHNR, CDR2 FQNEAQ (reference sequence). J gave up 2 bases and V 2 bases, and 10 bases lay outside the gene matches. The chain's CDR3 is CASSLPSGGSHTDTQYF. The CDR3 region has the DNA TGTGCCAGCAGCTTACCTTCCGGGGGGAGCCACACAGATACGCAGTATTTT.

The V and J genes are TRBV27 and TRBJ1-6; perhaps TRBD1 as D (5 bases). CDR3 length equals 16 residues. The germline V gene encodes CDR1 MNHEY and CDR2 SMNVEV (reference sequence). V was pared by 5 bases and J by 3 bases, with 14 bases between. The CDR3 sequence: CASSPGGVVYNSPLHF. The CDR3 nucleotides read TGTGCCAGCAGTCCAGGAGGGGTTGTCTATAATTCACCCCTCCACTTT.

This rearrangement joins TRBV19 to TRBJ1-4; maybe TRBD1 (6 bases). This CDR3 comprises 14 residues. Germline V gene lookup returns CDR1 LNHDA and CDR2 SQIVND (reference sequence). V was shortened by 5 bases and J by 7 bases, with 14 bases between the two germline ends. The CDR3 nucleotides are TGTGCCAGTAGTGGCAGGGGCGGTCCTGAAAAACTGTTTTTT. Translating gives CASSGRGGPEKLFF.

V and J are TRBV6-1 and TRBJ2-1; 8 positions match TRBD2. Germline lookup yields CDR1 MNHNS and CDR2 SASEGT. With 1 base clipped from V and 8 bases from J, the junction kept 13 bases outside the gene matches. This CDR3 spans 17 amino acids. The CDR3 loop is CASSEVGSGALRYEQFF. As DNA, the CDR3 is TGTGCCAGCAGTGAAGTGGGTAGCGGGGCCCTCCGATATGAGCAGTTCTTC.

This clone was seen a single time. The J gene is TRBJ1-5, the V gene TRBV10-3; D is unclear. The CDR3 extends over 15 amino acids. V shed 2 bases and J shed 1 base, with 9 bases lying between them. Germline CDR1 ENHRY, CDR2 SYGVKD. CDR3 in DNA: TGTGCCATCAGTGAGCCCGGGAAGAGCAATCAGCCCCAGCATTTT. Residues: CAISEPGKSNQPQHF.

The chain combines TRBV7-2 with TRBJ2-3; 11 bases fit TRBD2. The CDR3 totals 16 residues. V was clipped by 1 base and J by 1 base; unmatched bases: 1. Germline-derived CDR1 and CDR2 are SGHTA and FQGNSA. CDR3 sequence reads: CASSLVLAGGTDTQYF. The CDR3 DNA follows: TGTGCCAGCAGCTTAGTACTAGCGGGGGGCACAGATACGCAGTATTTT.

This chain connects TRBV7-9 to TRBJ1-1; 8 nucleotides match TRBD1. This CDR3 has 17 amino acids. The germline gives CDR1 SEHNR, CDR2 FQNEAQ (reference sequence). The J segment lost 0 bases and the V segment lost 5 bases, leaving 11 bases of the junction unmatched. CDR3: CASSPGQVAGMNTEAFF. The CDR3 nucleotides read TGTGCCAGCAGCCCGGGACAGGTAGCCGGAATGAACACTGAAGCTTTCTTT.